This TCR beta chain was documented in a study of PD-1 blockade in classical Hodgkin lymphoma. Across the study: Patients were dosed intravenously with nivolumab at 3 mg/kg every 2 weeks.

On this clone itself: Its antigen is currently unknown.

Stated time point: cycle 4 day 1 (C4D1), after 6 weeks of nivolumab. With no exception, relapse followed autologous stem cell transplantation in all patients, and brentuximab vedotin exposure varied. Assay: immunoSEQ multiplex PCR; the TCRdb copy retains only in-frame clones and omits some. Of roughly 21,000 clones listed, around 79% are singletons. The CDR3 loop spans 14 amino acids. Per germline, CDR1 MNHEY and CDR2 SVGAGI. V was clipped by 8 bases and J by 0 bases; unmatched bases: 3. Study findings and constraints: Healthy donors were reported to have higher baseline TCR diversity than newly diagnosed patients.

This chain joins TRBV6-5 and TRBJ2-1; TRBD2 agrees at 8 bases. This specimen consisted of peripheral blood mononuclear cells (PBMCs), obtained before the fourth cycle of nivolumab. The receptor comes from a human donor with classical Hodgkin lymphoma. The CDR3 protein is CASRGTSSYNEQFF. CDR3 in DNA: TGTGCCAGCCGCGGGACTAGCTCCTACAATGAGCAGTTCTTC.